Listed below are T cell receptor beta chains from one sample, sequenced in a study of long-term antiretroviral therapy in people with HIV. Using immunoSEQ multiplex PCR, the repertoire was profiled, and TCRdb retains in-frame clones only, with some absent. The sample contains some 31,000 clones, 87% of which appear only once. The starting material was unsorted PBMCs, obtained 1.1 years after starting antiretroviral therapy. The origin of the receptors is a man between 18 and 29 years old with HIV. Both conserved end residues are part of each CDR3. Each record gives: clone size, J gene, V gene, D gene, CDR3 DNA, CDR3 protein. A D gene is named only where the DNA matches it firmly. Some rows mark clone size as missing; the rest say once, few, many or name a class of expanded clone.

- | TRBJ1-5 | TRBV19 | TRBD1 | TGTGCCAGTAGTACCGTGACAGGGGGCGGAGAGCCCCAGCATTTT | CASSTVTGGGEPQHF
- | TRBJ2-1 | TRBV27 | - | TGTGCCAGCAGTTTATTGGGGGCCCTCTCCTACAATGAGCAGTTCTTC | CASSLLGALSYNEQFF
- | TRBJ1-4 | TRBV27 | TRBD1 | TGTGCCAGCAGTTTATTCGCCGGGACAGGGATAAATACTAATGAAAAACTGTTTTTT | CASSLFAGTGINTNEKLFF
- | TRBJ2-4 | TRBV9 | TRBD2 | TGTGCCAGCAGCGTAGAGGGAGCGGGGAGAAACATTCAGTACTTC | CASSVEGAGRNIQYF
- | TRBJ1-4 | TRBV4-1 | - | TGCGCCAGCAGCCAAGATGCAGGGGCCGGCCGTAGTGAAAAACTGTTTTTT | CASSQDAGAGRSEKLFF
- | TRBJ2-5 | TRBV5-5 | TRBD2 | TGTGCCAGCACCGTAGTGGGGGGAGGGGAGACCCAGTACTTC | CASTVVGGGETQYF
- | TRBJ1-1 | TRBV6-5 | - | TGTGCCAGCAGTTCCTTCGGGGGGACTGAAGCTTTCTTT | CASSSFGGTEAFF
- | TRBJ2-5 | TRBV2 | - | TGTGCCAGCAGTGAAAGGGGGGAGACCCAGTACTTC | CASSERGETQYF
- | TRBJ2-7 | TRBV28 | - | TGTGCCAGTCGGGACACCTTCTACGAGCAGTACTTC | CASRDTFYEQYF
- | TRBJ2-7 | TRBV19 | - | TGTGCCAGTAGACAGGACGGGGAGGACGAGCAGTACTTC | CASRQDGEDEQYF
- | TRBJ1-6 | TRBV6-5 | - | TGTGCCAGCAGTTACTCAGTGGAGGGACCCCTCCACTTT | CASSYSVEGPLHF
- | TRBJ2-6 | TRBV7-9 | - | TGTGCCAGCAGCTTAGCAGGGTCCCCTGGGGCCAACGTCCTGACTTTC | CASSLAGSPGANVLTF
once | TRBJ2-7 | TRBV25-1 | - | TGTGCCAGCAGTGATCAGGAGAAACCTTCCTACGAGCAGTACTTC | CASSDQEKPSYEQYF
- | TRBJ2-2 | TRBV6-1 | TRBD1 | TGTGCCAGCCGGGACAGGGGGCGGGTCGGGGAGCTGTTTTTT | CASRDRGRVGELFF
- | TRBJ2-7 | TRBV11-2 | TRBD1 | TGTGCCAGCAGCCCAGAGGGACAGATACCCTCCTACGAGCAGTACTTC | CASSPEGQIPSYEQYF
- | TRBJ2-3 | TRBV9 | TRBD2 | TGTGCCAGCAGCGTAGAGGGGGGACTAGTTTCGGATACGCAGTATTTT | CASSVEGGLVSDTQYF
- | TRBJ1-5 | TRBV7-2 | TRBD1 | TGTGCCAGCAGCGCACAGGGGAATCAGCCCCAGCATTTT | CASSAQGNQPQHF